Shown below are 18 T cell receptor beta chains from a single sample sequenced in a study of cytomegalovirus exposure and HLA in healthy donors. PCR involved 60 Vbeta and 13 Jbeta primers. Produced via immunoSEQ multiplex PCR; TCRdb's table is partial and in-frame only. The data show some 140,000 clones, about 85% seen once. The sample was PBMCs. These receptors were taken from a female donor in good health and CMV-seronegative.

The chain recombines TRBV18 with TRBJ1-2, with no clear D. The CDR3 extends over 15 amino acids. The germline V gene encodes CDR1 KGHSH and CDR2 LQKENI. V was pared by 2 bases and J by 3 bases, with 13 bases between. The CDR3 DNA sequence: TGTGCCAGCTCACCAACCAGTGCGGTGGACTATGGCTACACCTTC. This codes for CASSPTSAVDYGYTF.

DNA for the CDR3: TGTGCCTGGAGTGTACGACTAGCGTTTGAGCAGTTCTTC. The encoded protein is CAWSVRLAFEQFF. The rearrangement uses TRBV30 and TRBJ2-1; 8 nucleotides line up with TRBD2. This CDR3 is built from 13 residues. The junction had 4 bases not matched to a gene; V was cut back by 0 bases and J by 9 bases. CDR1 is GTSNPN, CDR2 SVGIG, per germline (reference sequence). The full variable domain, completed using reference TRBV30 and TRBJ2-1, is SQTIHQWPATLVQPVGSPLSLECTVEGTSNPNLYWYRQAAGRGLQLLFYSVGIGQISSEVPQNLSASRPQDRQFILSSKKLLLSDSGFYLCAWSVRLAFEQFFGPGTRLTVL.

The rearrangement uses TRBV15 and TRBJ2-7; 9 bases fit TRBD2. V gave up 1 base and J gave up 3 bases; unmatched junction bases: 4. CDR3 length: 15 residues. Germline V CDR1 and CDR2: LNHNV, YYDKDF (reference sequence). Here the CDR3 DNA reads TGTGCCACCAGCAGAGTTCTAGCGGGGAACTACGAGCAGTACTTC. Translated, it gives CATSRVLAGNYEQYF.

The chain joins TRBV6-6 to TRBJ2-7; tentatively, D is TRBD2 (5 bases). Germline CDR1 MNHNY, CDR2 SVGAGI (reference sequence). Trimming cost V 4 bases and J 0 bases, with 13 bases left between them. The CDR3 is made up of 15 amino acids. The CDR3 bases are TGTGCCAGCAGTTCCGATAGCGTTTTCTCCTACGAGCAGTACTTC. It yields the protein CASSSDSVFSYEQYF.

This clone was seen more than once but under ten times. The J gene is TRBJ2-7, the V gene TRBV13; TRBD2 is a possible D gene (6 bases). The CDR3 contains 15 residues. CDR1 PRHDT and CDR2 FYEKMQ come from the germline V gene (reference sequence). V lost 6 bases to trimming and J lost 2 bases, with 17 bases between them. CDR3 sequence: CASRLSSGRTYEQYF. In DNA form, the CDR3 reads TGTGCCAGCAGGCTGAGCAGCGGGCGAACCTACGAGCAGTACTTC.

The chain uses TRBV7-2 and TRBJ2-4, with a possible D match to TRBD1 (6 bases). Trimming cost V 0 bases and J 7 bases, with 10 bases left between them. The germline CDR1 and CDR2 sequences are SGHTA and FQGNSA. The CDR3 extends over 14 amino acids. The chain's CDR3 is CASSLAGATNIQYF. As DNA, the CDR3 is TGTGCCAGCAGCTTAGCGGGGGCCACTAACATTCAGTACTTC.

The rearrangement links TRBV6-1 to TRBJ2-3; TRBD2 aligns across 8 bases. The CDR3 has 14 amino acids. V lost 6 bases to trimming and J lost 1 base; unmatched junction nucleotides: 3. CDR1 and CDR2 from the germline V gene are MNHNS and SASEGT. CDR3 protein: CASRSSGGTDTQYF. The CDR3 region has the DNA TGTGCCAGCAGAAGTAGCGGGGGCACAGATACGCAGTATTTT.

The table lists this clone with many counts. The chain links TRBV27 to TRBJ1-2; D remains unclear. Trimming left V 6 bases short and J 3 bases short, with 5 bases between. Germline V gives CDR1 MNHEY, CDR2 SMNVEV (reference sequence). CDR3 length: 11 residues. The chain's CDR3 is CASRNYYGYTF. DNA of the CDR3: TGTGCCAGCAGAAACTACTATGGCTACACCTTC.

The chain recombines TRBV5-1 with TRBJ1-5, with D uncertain. Per the germline V gene, CDR1 is SGHRS and CDR2 is YFSETQ. This CDR3 has 15 residues. Trimming stripped 0 bases from V and 2 bases from J, with 9 bases between. The CDR3 DNA reads TGCGCCAGCAGCTTGGGGGAGGTGGGCAATCAGCCCCAGCATTTT. Its protein is CASSLGEVGNQPQHF.

V gene TRBV7-2 combines with J gene TRBJ2-7; a weak D match, TRBD2 (5 bases). Germline assignment: CDR1 SGHTA and CDR2 FQGNSA. The CDR3 consists of 13 residues. Trimming pared 3 bases from V and 2 bases from J, leaving 8 bases between. CDR3 amino acids: CASSFSLAYEQYF. CDR3 nucleotide sequence: TGTGCCAGCAGCTTCTCACTAGCCTACGAGCAGTACTTC.

The chain joins TRBV18 to TRBJ2-2; D is uncertain. The CDR3 loop spans 15 amino acids. V dropped 4 bases and J dropped 1 base, with 10 bases sitting between them. The V gene's germline CDR1 is KGHSH and CDR2 LQKENI. The CDR3: CASSQQVLNTGELFF. The DNA for the CDR3 is TGTGCCAGCTCACAGCAGGTCTTGAACACCGGGGAGCTGTTTTTT.

This rearrangement joins TRBV27 to TRBJ2-7, with 11 positions matching TRBD1. Per germline, CDR1 MNHEY and CDR2 SMNVEV (reference sequence). CDR3 length equals 14 residues. V shed 5 bases, J shed 4 bases, and the junction held 4 bases outside the gene matches. CDR3 amino acids: CASSPGTGGYEQYF. The CDR3 bases are TGTGCCAGCAGTCCGGGGACAGGGGGGTACGAGCAGTACTTC.

The chain joins TRBV7-2 to TRBJ2-3; 7 bases match TRBD2. The ends lost 7 bases at V and 2 bases at J; junction bases unmatched: 9. The germline gives CDR1 SGHTA, CDR2 FQGNSA. The CDR3 is 15 residues long. CDR3 region: CASTRGLDFTDTQYF. CDR3 bases: TGTGCCAGCACCAGAGGACTAGACTTCACAGATACGCAGTATTTT.

This sequence joins TRBV28 and TRBJ1-1; TRBD1 might be the D (5 bases). Germline lookup yields CDR1 MDHEN and CDR2 SYDVKM. Trimming left V 1 base short and J 10 bases short, with 16 bases between. The CDR3 sequence is 14 residues long. CDR3 in DNA: TGTGCCAGCAGTTTATCCTCAGGGTCAAAGTCAGCTTTCTTT. Translation: CASSLSSGSKSAFF.

The chain employs TRBV27 and TRBJ2-5; 10 nucleotides line up with TRBD2. This CDR3 comprises 17 residues. The V and J ends lost 4 bases and 4 bases, in that order; junction bases with no gene match: 12. The V gene's germline CDR1 is MNHEY and CDR2 SMNVEV (reference sequence). This chain's CDR3 is CASSSTTWTSGLETQYF. The CDR3 DNA sequence: TGTGCCAGCAGTTCCACTACTTGGACTAGCGGCTTAGAGACCCAGTACTTC.

V and J are TRBV5-8 and TRBJ2-5, with D possibly TRBD1 on 5 matching bases. The V gene lost 4 bases and the J gene lost 3 bases, with 16 bases spanning the gap. The CDR3 has 15 residues. Germline CDR1 reads SGHTS; CDR2 reads YDEGEE. The CDR3 sequence is CASSRKGSEKETQYF. Here the CDR3 DNA reads TGTGCCAGCAGCCGGAAGGGGTCAGAAAAAGAGACCCAGTACTTC. The entire variable domain, with the rest obtained from reference TRBV5-8 and TRBJ2-5, is as follows: EAGVTQSPTHLIKTRGQQATLRCSPISGHTSVYWYQQALGLGLQFLLWYDEGEERNRGNFPPRFSGRQFPNYSSELNVNALELEDSALYLCASSRKGSEKETQYFGPGTRLLVL.

The chain links TRBV4-2 to TRBJ2-7, with D tentatively TRBD2 (5 bases). Trimming left V 2 bases short and J 1 base short, with 9 bases between. Germline V gene sequence: CDR1 LGHNA, CDR2 YNFKEQ. The CDR3 is 14 amino acids. CDR3 in amino acids: CASSQPTRSYEQYF. The DNA for the CDR3 is TGTGCCAGCAGCCAACCCACTAGATCCTACGAGCAGTACTTC.

This sequence joins TRBV27 and TRBJ1-1; TRBD1 might be the D (6 bases). With 5 bases removed from V and 2 bases from J, the gap between germline ends came to 12 bases. Germline V CDR1 and CDR2: MNHEY, SMNVEV (reference sequence). The CDR3 sequence is 14 residues long. CDR3 nucleotides: TGTGCCAGCAGTCTGCAGGGGTTTAACACTGAAGCTTTCTTT. It yields the protein CASSLQGFNTEAFF.